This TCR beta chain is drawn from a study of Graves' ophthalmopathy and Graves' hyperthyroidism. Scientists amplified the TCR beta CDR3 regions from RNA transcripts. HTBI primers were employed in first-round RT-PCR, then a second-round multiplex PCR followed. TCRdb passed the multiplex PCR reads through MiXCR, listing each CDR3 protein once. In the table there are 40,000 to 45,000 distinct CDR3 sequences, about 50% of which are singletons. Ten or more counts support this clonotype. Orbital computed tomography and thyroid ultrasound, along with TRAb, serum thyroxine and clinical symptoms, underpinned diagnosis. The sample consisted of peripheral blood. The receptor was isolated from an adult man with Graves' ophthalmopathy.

The CDR3 nucleotides read TGCGCCAGCAGCTTGGGTCGTCGGGCCTACAATGAGCAGTTCTTC. Translating it yields CASSLGRRAYNEQFF. The rearrangement links TRBV5-1 to TRBJ2-1; D not resolved. V lost 0 bases and J lost 2, with 9 bases in between. Germline V gives CDR1 SGHRS, CDR2 YFSETQ. CDR3 length: 15 amino acids.